Below are 13 T cell receptor beta chains sequenced from a single sample in a study of radiotherapy plus CTLA-4 blockade in lung cancer (dated by TCRdb to 2017 to 2018). Receptor libraries were prepared by the immunoSEQ multiplex PCR assay. TCRdb retrieved this table from immuneACCESS and kept in-frame rearrangements only. Not all clones are present; in checked studies, unresolved V genes account for under half, and no reason is known for the remainder. This sample holds roughly 71,000 clones; 78% were observed only once. The ten largest clones capture 7% to 8.5% of the sample. The sequences come from peripheral blood, collected from a patient treated with radiotherapy plus ipilimumab. These receptors came from a human donor with non-small cell lung cancer who had a complete response to radiotherapy plus ipilimumab.

The chain recombines TRBV9 with TRBJ1-3, with D possibly TRBD1 on 5 matching bases. This CDR3 spans 17 amino acids. Trimming stripped 4 bases from V and 2 bases from J, with 19 bases between. CDR1 SGDLS and CDR2 YYNGEE come from the germline V gene. CDR3 residues: CASSPRWGALTGNTIYF. CDR3 bases: TGTGCCAGCAGCCCCCGTTGGGGCGCCCTGACTGGAAACACCATATATTTT.

The DNA of the CDR3 is TGTGCCAGCAGCTTAGCGCGGAAAGGGATGACTAGCGGGAGGGCTCGGAATGAGCAGTTCTTC. Translating it yields CASSLARKGMTSGRARNEQFF. V is TRBV7-2 and J is TRBJ2-1, with 14 bases identical to TRBD2. V was clipped by 0 bases and J by 7 bases; unmatched bases: 17. CDR3 size: 21 residues. Germline values: CDR1 SGHTA, CDR2 FQGNSA. Variable domain in full (rest from reference TRBV7-2 and TRBJ2-1): GAGVSQSPSNKVTEKGKDVELRCDPISGHTALYWYRQSLGQGLEFLIYFQGNSAPDKSGLPSDRFSAERTGGSVSTLTIQRTQQEDSAVYLCASSLARKGMTSGRARNEQFFGPGTRLTVL.

This sequence joins TRBV7-6 and TRBJ2-5, with TRBD1 matching over 8 bases. Germline assignment: CDR1 SGHVS and CDR2 FNYEAQ. This CDR3 has 17 residues. Unmatched junction bases numbered 13, after V lost 5 bases and J lost 2 bases. The CDR3 DNA reads TGTGCCAGCAGCCCCCCGCGGACAGGGTGGGCTCAAGAGACCCAGTACTTC. Translated, it gives CASSPPRTGWAQETQYF.

The chain uses TRBV6-6 and TRBJ2-7, with D perhaps matching TRBD1 (7 bases). With 5 bases removed from V and 7 bases from J, the gap between germline ends came to 15 bases. Germline CDR1 and CDR2: MNHNY and SVGAGI (reference sequence). This CDR3 region has 13 residues. The CDR3 is CASSPTGAGEQYV. DNA for the CDR3: TGTGCCAGCAGTCCAACAGGGGCGGGGGAGCAGTACGTC.

This clone was observed a few times. DNA of the CDR3: TGTGCCAGCACCGGGACTAGCGGGAGGGGCGGGGAGCTGTTTTTT. It yields the protein CASTGTSGRGGELFF. This chain links TRBV6-5 with TRBJ2-2, with 16 bases lining up with TRBD2. V lost 7 bases and J lost 7; bases outside the gene matches: 3. This CDR3 comprises 15 residues. Germline V lookup: CDR1 MNHEY, CDR2 SVGAGI.

V gene TRBV6-5 combines with J gene TRBJ2-1; 9 bases are shared with TRBD1. Unmatched junction bases numbered 3, after V lost 2 bases and J lost 4 bases. Germline V CDR1 and CDR2: MNHEY, SVGAGI. The CDR3 is made up of 15 amino acids. The CDR3 protein is CASSYGGQGYNEQFF. Here the CDR3 DNA reads TGTGCCAGCAGTTACGGGGGACAGGGTTACAATGAGCAGTTCTTC.

The chain combines TRBV15 with TRBJ1-4; the D gene is possibly TRBD1 (5 bases). This CDR3 has 15 residues. Trimming took 3 bases from V and 4 from J, leaving 12 bases between them. Germline values: CDR1 LNHNV, CDR2 YYDKDF (reference sequence). This CDR3 is CATSSPRDGNEKLFF. The CDR3 nucleotides are TGTGCCACCAGCAGCCCCAGGGATGGTAATGAAAAACTGTTTTTT.

In the case of this clone: An end of the junction differs from the germline gene, which may be a read error. The chain is built from TRBV7-7 and TRBJ2-5; 9 bases match TRBD2. Germline V gene data show CDR1 as SSHAT and CDR2 as FNYEAQ (reference sequence). The CDR3 is made up of 15 amino acids. The CDR3 spells CASSLGSGGRETQYF. CDR3 bases: TGTGCTAGCAGCTTAGGTAGCGGGGGTAGGGAGACCCAGTACTTC.

J is TRBJ2-2 and V is TRBV4-3, with TRBD1 as a possible D gene (6 bases). From germline, CDR1 is LGHNA and CDR2 YSLEER. This CDR3 has 15 amino acids. The V end lost 4 bases, the J end lost 6 bases, and 15 bases lay between the germline ends. CDR3 in DNA: TGCGCCAGCAGCCCGAGATCACAGGGCTCCGGGGAGCTGTTTTTT. Translating gives CASSPRSQGSGELFF.

The chain couples TRBV30 to TRBJ1-2, with a possible D match to TRBD1 (6 bases). The CDR3 totals 13 residues. CDR1 GTSNPN and CDR2 SVGIG come from the germline V gene (reference sequence). Trimming removed 4 bases from V and 11 bases from J, with 20 bases in between. The CDR3 loop reads CAWTHEAARGYTF. DNA of the CDR3: TGTGCCTGGACCCATGAGGCAGCGAGGGGGTACACCTTC.

The chain carries TRBV5-1 and TRBJ1-2; possible D gene TRBD1, 5 bases. Germline V lookup: CDR1 SGHRS, CDR2 YFSETQ. V gave up 4 bases and J gave up 6 bases, with 13 bases separating them. CDR3 size: 13 residues. DNA for the CDR3: TGCGCCAGCAGCACGCAGGGTAGGGATGGCTACACCTTC. Encoded protein: CASSTQGRDGYTF.

J is TRBJ1-4 and V is TRBV5-1; 9 bases align to TRBD1. From germline, CDR1 is SGHRS and CDR2 YFSETQ. The CDR3 has 14 residues. J lost 8 bases, V lost 3 bases, and 5 bases had no gene match. CDR3 sequence: CASSWTGVREKLFF. CDR3 DNA: TGCGCCAGCAGCTGGACAGGGGTTAGGGAAAAACTGTTTTTT.

The chain joins TRBV10-3 to TRBJ1-2; D possibly corresponds to TRBD1 (5 bases). The CDR3 is 14 amino acids. The germline CDR1 and CDR2 sequences are ENHRY and SYGVKD. The V end lost 10 bases, the J end lost 3 bases, and 18 bases lay between the germline ends. The CDR3 DNA is TGTGCCACTTCGGACGGGGGTATTCACTATGGCTACACCTTC. Translation gives CATSDGGIHYGYTF.